What follows are 24 T cell receptor beta chains derived from one specimen sequenced in a study of neurological immune-mediated disorders. TCRdb independently ran MiXCR on the 5' RACE reads; one entry per CDR3 protein. The data show tens of thousands of distinct CDR3 sequences, approximately 4.1% seen once. Material for sequencing was PBMCs. These receptors came from a man aged 25 to 40 with multiple sclerosis.

This clonotype appeared many times. The gene calls are TRBV5-1 and TRBJ1-1; 8 nucleotides align to TRBD1. Germline trimming cut 3 bases from V and 1 base from J; bases unmatched to any gene: 2. Germline V gives CDR1 SGHRS, CDR2 YFSETQ. This CDR3 region has 14 residues. CDR3 sequence: CASSWGTGNTEAFF. CDR3 nucleotide sequence: TGCGCCAGCAGCTGGGGGACAGGGAACACTGAAGCTTTCTTT.

This clonotype was seen repeatedly, ten times or more. The gene calls are TRBV5-1 and TRBJ2-3; D may be TRBD2 (6 bases). Deletions cut 1 base from V and 5 bases from J, with 8 bases between. This CDR3 has 13 residues. Germline V gives CDR1 SGHRS, CDR2 YFSETQ. Here the CDR3 DNA reads TGCGCCAGCAGCTTGTGGGGGGAAGATACGCAGTATTTT. Translated: CASSLWGEDTQYF. Combining the CDR3 with reference TRBV5-1 and TRBJ2-3 gives the whole variable domain KAGVTQTPRYLIKTRGQQVTLSCSPISGHRSVSWYQQTPGQGLQFLFEYFSETQRNKGNFPGRFSGRQFSNSRSEMNVSTLELGDSALYLCASSLWGEDTQYFGPGTRLTVL.

The table lists this clonotype with many counts. The rearrangement joins TRBV15 to TRBJ2-5; D may be TRBD1 (6 bases). V was shortened by 1 base and J by 5 bases, with 11 bases between the two germline ends. The CDR3 totals 14 residues. Germline V gene sequence: CDR1 LNHNV, CDR2 YYDKDF (reference sequence). The chain's CDR3 is CATSRGRQAETQYF. The CDR3 DNA reads TGTGCCACCAGCAGAGGTCGACAGGCGGAGACCCAGTACTTC.

Comments on this clonotype: Given a much more abundant clone one base away, this may be a read error. The J gene is TRBJ2-3, the V gene TRBV4-1, with D perhaps given as TRBD1 or TRBD2 (6 bases each). The germline gives CDR1 MGHRA, CDR2 YSYEKL. V lost 4 bases and J lost 4, with 21 bases in between. This CDR3 has 17 residues. CDR3 sequence: CASSPRGDSTWADTQYF. CDR3 DNA: TGCGCCAGCAGCCCGAGGGGGGACTCCACTTGGGCAGATACGCAGTATTTT.

This clonotype occurred many times. The chain recombines TRBV6-6 with TRBJ1-5; TRBD1 matches at 12 bases. V dropped 0 bases and J dropped 7; count of bases not matched to a gene: 7. Germline lookup yields CDR1 MNHNY and CDR2 SVGAGI (reference sequence). CDR3 length equals 17 residues. The CDR3 DNA reads TGTGCCAGCAGTTACTCAGGGACAGGGGGCGTCGGACAGCCCCAGCATTTT. Encoded protein: CASSYSGTGGVGQPQHF.

Ten or more counts support this clonotype. This sequence joins TRBV27 and TRBJ1-5, with a tentative D call TRBD1 (5 bases). V gave up 3 bases and J gave up 4 bases, with 10 bases separating them. The CDR3 runs 14 residues. Per the germline V gene, CDR1 is MNHEY and CDR2 is SMNVEV (reference sequence). The CDR3 spells CASSLGQTNQPQHF. As DNA, the CDR3 is TGTGCCAGCAGTTTGGGGCAGACTAATCAGCCCCAGCATTTT.

This clonotype showed up many times. This chain uses TRBV20-1 with TRBJ1-5, with 7 bases lining up with TRBD1. The V gene's germline CDR1 is DFQATT and CDR2 SNEGSKA (reference sequence). The CDR3 is made up of 17 amino acids. V dropped 6 bases and J dropped 2; count of bases not matched to a gene: 16. The CDR3 region is CSALPWRGPSGNQPQHF. CDR3 bases: TGCAGTGCCTTACCGTGGAGGGGGCCTTCTGGCAATCAGCCCCAGCATTTT.

This clonotype was observed many times. The V gene is TRBV7-8, the J gene TRBJ2-3, with a weak D call TRBD2 (5 bases). The CDR3 totals 18 residues. V shed 5 bases and J shed 0 bases, with 21 bases lying between them. The V gene's germline CDR1 is SGHVS and CDR2 FQNEAQ. Written as DNA, the CDR3 is TGTGCCAGCAGCCTACGGGAAAACTTCATCTCTAGCACAGATACGCAGTATTTT. Translation gives CASSLRENFISSTDTQYF.

This clonotype was seen a few times. A much larger clone lies one base from this, so it may be a read error. The chain joins TRBV20-1 to TRBJ2-3; unclear D gene. Germline V lookup: CDR1 DFQATT, CDR2 SNEGSKA (reference sequence). The CDR3 contains 14 residues. V lost 0 bases, J lost 6 bases, and 13 bases lay in between. The CDR3, as DNA: TGCAGTGCTAGAGATGGCGAATTTTCGGATACGCAGTATTTT. Protein: CSARDGEFSDTQYF.

In its sample, this clonotype was seen many times. This sequence joins TRBV20-1 and TRBJ2-5; D perhaps matches TRBD1 (6 bases). The CDR3 consists of 12 residues. Germline assignment: CDR1 DFQATT and CDR2 SNEGSKA (reference sequence). V was shortened by 6 bases and J by 1 base, with 9 bases between the two germline ends. CDR3 protein: CSAQDSQETQYF. The CDR3 DNA sequence: TGCAGTGCCCAGGACAGCCAAGAGACCCAGTACTTC.

To note about this clonotype: At one end the junction does not follow the germline gene, possibly because of a read error. The V and J genes are TRBV5-1 and TRBJ1-6; unclear D gene. The germline V gene has CDR1 SGHRS and CDR2 YFSETQ. The length of the CDR3 is 13 residues. The CDR3, as DNA: TGCGCCAGCAGCGATGGAGATAATTCACCCCTACACTTT. Encoded protein: CASSDGDNSPLHF.

This clonotype occurred a few times. The CDR3: CAISVDRLQETQYF. Here the CDR3 DNA reads TGTGCCATCAGTGTGGACAGGCTCCAAGAGACCCAGTACTTC. The chain recombines TRBV10-3 with TRBJ2-5; TRBD1 agrees at 7 bases. V shed 4 bases, J shed 1 base, and the junction held 3 bases outside the gene matches. The length of the CDR3 is 14 residues. CDR1 is ENHRY, CDR2 SYGVKD, per germline.

Many counts were recorded for this clonotype. The chain recombines TRBV20-1 with TRBJ2-5; D call uncertain. With 3 bases removed from V and 7 bases from J, the gap between germline ends came to 9 bases. Germline V CDR1 and CDR2: DFQATT, SNEGSKA (reference sequence). The CDR3 consists of 11 residues. CDR3 amino acids: CSASRLVTQYF. As DNA, the CDR3 is TGCAGTGCTAGCCGGCTTGTGACCCAGTACTTC.

At least ten counts were recorded for this clonotype. This rearrangement joins TRBV5-1 to TRBJ2-3, with unresolved D. The V gene lost 4 bases and the J gene lost 11 bases, with 14 bases spanning the gap. In germline, CDR1 is SGHRS, CDR2 YFSETQ. The CDR3 is 12 residues long. This CDR3 reads CASSRGEARQYF. The CDR3 DNA reads as TGCGCCAGCAGCCGTGGGGAAGCGAGGCAGTATTTT.

This clonotype occurred many times. V gene TRBV5-8 combines with J gene TRBJ1-2; D is ambiguous. Germline lookup yields CDR1 SGHTS and CDR2 YDEGEE. V dropped 0 bases and J dropped 6 bases, with 9 bases sitting between them. The CDR3 runs to 13 residues. This chain's CDR3 is CASSLADFHGYTF. The CDR3 coding sequence is TGTGCCAGCAGCTTGGCCGACTTCCATGGCTACACCTTC.

This clonotype showed up many times. This chain joins TRBV27 and TRBJ2-7, with 11 bases matching TRBD2. The CDR3 extends over 15 amino acids. The trim removed 4 bases at V and 4 bases at J, leaving 6 bases unmatched. Germline V CDR1 and CDR2: MNHEY, SMNVEV (reference sequence). The CDR3 protein is CASSSGLAGIYEQYF. DNA of the CDR3: TGTGCCAGCAGTTCCGGACTAGCGGGTATTTACGAGCAGTACTTC.

This clonotype was counted at least ten times. This rearrangement joins TRBV12-3 or TRBV12-4 to TRBJ1-2; D call uncertain. The length of the CDR3 is 11 residues. With 4 bases removed from V and 11 bases from J, the gap between germline ends came to 11 bases. CDR3 loop: CASSSRLGYTF. As DNA, the CDR3 is TGTGCCAGCAGTTCAAGATTGGGGTACACCTTC.

This chain joins TRBV7-2 and TRBJ2-2; tentative D call: TRBD1 (5 bases). The CDR3 loop spans 16 amino acids. Germline CDR1 is SGHTA and CDR2 is FQGNSA. V gave up 5 bases and J gave up 2 bases, with 15 bases separating them. The CDR3 region has the DNA TGTGCCAGCAGCGGGGCAGGGCAGGGCAACACCGGGGAGCTGTTTTTT. Amino acids: CASSGAGQGNTGELFF.

This clonotype was counted many times. The chain couples TRBV20-1 to TRBJ2-2; D unresolved. Trimming pared 1 base from V and 4 bases from J, leaving 13 bases between. Germline assignment: CDR1 DFQATT and CDR2 SNEGSKA (reference sequence). The CDR3 has 15 residues. CDR3 coding DNA: TGCAGTGCTAGAGGGTACGGCAAGGTCACCGGGGAGCTGTTTTTT. Translated, it gives CSARGYGKVTGELFF.

This clonotype has at least ten counts. This chain connects TRBV5-6 to TRBJ1-1; 7 positions match TRBD1. With V trimmed by 4 bases and J by 0 bases, 3 bases remained unmatched. Germline values: CDR1 SGHDT, CDR2 YYEEEE. The CDR3 is made up of 14 amino acids. The CDR3 bases are TGTGCCAGCAGCCGACAGGGTGTGAACACTGAAGCTTTCTTT. Translated: CASSRQGVNTEAFF. Variable domain in full (rest from reference TRBV5-6 and TRBJ1-1): DAGVTQSPTHLIKTRGQQVTLRCSPKSGHDTVSWYQQALGQGPQFIFQYYEEEERQRGNFPDRFSGHQFPNYSSELNVNALLLGDSALYLCASSRQGVNTEAFFGQGTRLTVV.

This clonotype has a count of ten or more. This chain uses TRBV5-1 with TRBJ2-3; D is unclear. V lost 7 bases to trimming and J lost 0 bases, with 15 bases between them. Germline V CDR1 and CDR2: SGHRS, YFSETQ. The CDR3 loop spans 15 amino acids. CDR3 sequence (DNA): TGCGCCAGCCACGCCTCGACTGGTAGCACAGATACGCAGTATTTT. Its translation is CASHASTGSTDTQYF. The full variable domain, with the rest looked up from reference TRBV5-1 and TRBJ2-3, is KAGVTQTPRYLIKTRGQQVTLSCSPISGHRSVSWYQQTPGQGLQFLFEYFSETQRNKGNFPGRFSGRQFSNSRSEMNVSTLELGDSALYLCASHASTGSTDTQYFGPGTRLTVL.

This clonotype was detected ten times or more. The gene calls are TRBV19 and TRBJ2-5; 10 bases map to TRBD1. Trimming took 7 bases from V and 5 from J; bases not matched to a gene: 10. The CDR3 sequence is 15 residues long. CDR1 and CDR2 (germline): LNHDA, SQIVND (reference sequence). CDR3 nucleotide sequence: TGTGCCAGTACCCCCCGGGACAGGGGATGGGAGACCCAGTACTTC. It codes for CASTPRDRGWETQYF.

This clonotype was counted ten times or more. The V call is TRBV6-1, the J call TRBJ1-1; no reliable D call. Germline CDR1 reads MNHNS; CDR2 reads SASEGT. V was clipped by 0 bases and J by 4 bases, with 18 bases between them. The CDR3 covers 17 residues. In nucleotides, the CDR3 is TGTGCCAGCAGTGAAGCGCTTGTAGGGTTCCTCGGCACTGAAGCTTTCTTT. This encodes CASSEALVGFLGTEAFF.

This clonotype came up many times. The V call is TRBV20-1, the J call TRBJ2-3, with D possibly matching TRBD1 (6 bases). CDR1 is DFQATT and CDR2 is SNEGSKA in the germline V gene (reference sequence). The germline V and J ends were trimmed by 6 bases and 0 bases, with 10 bases remaining between them. The CDR3 runs to 13 residues. CDR3 in DNA: TGCAGTGCGAGACAGGCTAGCACAGATACGCAGTATTTT. Translation gives CSARQASTDTQYF.